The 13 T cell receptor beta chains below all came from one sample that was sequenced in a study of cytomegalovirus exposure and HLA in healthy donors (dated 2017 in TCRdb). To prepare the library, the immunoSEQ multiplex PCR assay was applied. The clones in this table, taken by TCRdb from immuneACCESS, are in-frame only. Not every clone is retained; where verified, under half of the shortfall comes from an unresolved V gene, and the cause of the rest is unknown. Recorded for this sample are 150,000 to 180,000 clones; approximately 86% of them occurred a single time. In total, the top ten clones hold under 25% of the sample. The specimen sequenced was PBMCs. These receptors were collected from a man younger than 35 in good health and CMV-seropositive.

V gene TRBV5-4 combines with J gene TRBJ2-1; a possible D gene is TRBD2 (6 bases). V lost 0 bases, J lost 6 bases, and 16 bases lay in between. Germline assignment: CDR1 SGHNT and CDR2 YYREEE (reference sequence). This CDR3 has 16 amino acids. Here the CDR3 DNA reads TGTGCCAGCAGCTTGGCCGTTGGGGGAGGACCCAATGAGCAGTTCTTC. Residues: CASSLAVGGGPNEQFF.

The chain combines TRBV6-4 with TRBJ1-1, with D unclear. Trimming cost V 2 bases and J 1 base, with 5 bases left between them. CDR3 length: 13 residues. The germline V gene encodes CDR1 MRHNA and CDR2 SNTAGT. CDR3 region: CASSDTSNTEAFF. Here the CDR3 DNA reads TGTGCCAGCAGTGACACTTCGAACACTGAAGCTTTCTTT.

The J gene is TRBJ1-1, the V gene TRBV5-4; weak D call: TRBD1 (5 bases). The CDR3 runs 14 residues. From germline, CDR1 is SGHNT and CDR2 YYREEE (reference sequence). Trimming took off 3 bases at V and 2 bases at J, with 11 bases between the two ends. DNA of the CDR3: TGTGCCAGCAGCTCCTTACAGGAAAACACTGAAGCTTTCTTT. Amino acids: CASSSLQENTEAFF.

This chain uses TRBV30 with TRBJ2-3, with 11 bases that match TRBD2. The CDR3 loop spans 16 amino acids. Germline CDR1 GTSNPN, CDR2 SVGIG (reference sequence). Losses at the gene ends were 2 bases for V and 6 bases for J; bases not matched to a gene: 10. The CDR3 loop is CAWSRGLAGLSDTQYF. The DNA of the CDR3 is TGTGCCTGGAGTCGAGGACTAGCGGGCTTGTCCGATACGCAGTATTTT. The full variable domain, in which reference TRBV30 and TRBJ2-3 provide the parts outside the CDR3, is SQTIHQWPATLVQPVGSPLSLECTVEGTSNPNLYWYRQAAGRGLQLLFYSVGIGQISSEVPQNLSASRPQDRQFILSSKKLLLSDSGFYLCAWSRGLAGLSDTQYFGPGTRLTVL.

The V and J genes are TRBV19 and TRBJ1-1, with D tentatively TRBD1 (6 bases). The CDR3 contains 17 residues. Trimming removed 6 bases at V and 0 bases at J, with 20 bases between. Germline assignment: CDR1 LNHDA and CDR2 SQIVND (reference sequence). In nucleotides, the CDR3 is TGTGCCAGTAGCAAATCACTAACGGACAGAATGAACACTGAAGCTTTCTTT. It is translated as CASSKSLTDRMNTEAFF. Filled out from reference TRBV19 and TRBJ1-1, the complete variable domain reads DGGITQSPKYLFRKEGQNVTLSCEQNLNHDAMYWYRQDPGQGLRLIYYSQIVNDFQKGDIAEGYSVSREKKESFPLTVTSAQKNPTAFYLCASSKSLTDRMNTEAFFGQGTRLTVV.

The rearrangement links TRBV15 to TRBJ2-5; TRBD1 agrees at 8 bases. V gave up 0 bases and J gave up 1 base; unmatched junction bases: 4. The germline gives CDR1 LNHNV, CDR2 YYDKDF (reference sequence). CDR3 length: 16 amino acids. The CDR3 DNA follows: TGTGCCACCAGCAGAGATTGGGGGACAGGCCAAGAGACCCAGTACTTC. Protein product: CATSRDWGTGQETQYF.

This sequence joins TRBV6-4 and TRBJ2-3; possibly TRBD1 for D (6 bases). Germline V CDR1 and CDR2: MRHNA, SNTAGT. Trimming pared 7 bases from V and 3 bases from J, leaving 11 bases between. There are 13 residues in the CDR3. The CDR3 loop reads CASNARGTDTQYF. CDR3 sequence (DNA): TGTGCCAGCAACGCCAGGGGAACAGATACGCAGTATTTT.

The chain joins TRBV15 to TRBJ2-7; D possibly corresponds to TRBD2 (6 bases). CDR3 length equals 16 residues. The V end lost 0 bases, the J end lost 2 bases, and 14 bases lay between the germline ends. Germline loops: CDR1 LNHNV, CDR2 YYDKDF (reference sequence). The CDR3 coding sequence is TGTGCCACCAGCAGAGATCTAAATGGACTACCCTACGAGCAGTACTTC. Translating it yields CATSRDLNGLPYEQYF.

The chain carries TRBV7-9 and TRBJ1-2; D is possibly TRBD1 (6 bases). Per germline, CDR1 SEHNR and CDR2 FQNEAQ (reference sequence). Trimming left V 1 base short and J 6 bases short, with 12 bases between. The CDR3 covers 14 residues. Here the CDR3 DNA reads TGTGCCAGCAGCTTAGTCGGGACAATAAATGGCTACACCTTC. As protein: CASSLVGTINGYTF.

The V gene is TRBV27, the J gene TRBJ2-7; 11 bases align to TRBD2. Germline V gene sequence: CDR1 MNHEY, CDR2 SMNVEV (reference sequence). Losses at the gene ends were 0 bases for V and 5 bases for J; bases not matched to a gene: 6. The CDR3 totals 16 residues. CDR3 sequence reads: CASSLSALAGVHEQYF. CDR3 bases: TGTGCCAGCAGTTTATCGGCACTAGCGGGGGTCCACGAGCAGTACTTC.

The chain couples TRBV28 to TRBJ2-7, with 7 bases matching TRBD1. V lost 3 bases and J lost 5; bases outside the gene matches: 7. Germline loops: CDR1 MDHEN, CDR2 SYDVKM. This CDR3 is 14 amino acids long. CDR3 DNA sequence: TGTGCCAGCAGTTTCTTACAGGGGCGGCACGAGCAGTACTTC. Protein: CASSFLQGRHEQYF.

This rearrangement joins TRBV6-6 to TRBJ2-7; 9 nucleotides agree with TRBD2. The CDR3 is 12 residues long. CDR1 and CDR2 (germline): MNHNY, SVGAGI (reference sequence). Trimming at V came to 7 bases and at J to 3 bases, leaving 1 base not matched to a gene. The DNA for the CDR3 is TGTGCCAGCAAACTAGCGGGCTACGAGCAGTACTTC. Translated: CASKLAGYEQYF.

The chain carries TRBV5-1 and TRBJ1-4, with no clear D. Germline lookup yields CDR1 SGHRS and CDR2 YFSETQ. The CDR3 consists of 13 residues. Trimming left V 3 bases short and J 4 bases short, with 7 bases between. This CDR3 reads CASSWQFNEKLFF. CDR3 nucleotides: TGCGCCAGCAGCTGGCAGTTTAATGAAAAACTGTTTTTT.